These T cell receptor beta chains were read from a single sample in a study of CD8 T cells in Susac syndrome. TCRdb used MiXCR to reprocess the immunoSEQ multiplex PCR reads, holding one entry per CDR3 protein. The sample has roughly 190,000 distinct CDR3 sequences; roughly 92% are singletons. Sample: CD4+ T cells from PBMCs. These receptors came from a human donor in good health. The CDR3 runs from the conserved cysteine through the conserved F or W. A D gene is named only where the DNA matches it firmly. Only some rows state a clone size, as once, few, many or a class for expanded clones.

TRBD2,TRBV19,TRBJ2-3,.,CASRKRGGTDTQYF,TGTGCCAGCCGGAAGCGGGGGGGAACAGATACGCAGTATTTT
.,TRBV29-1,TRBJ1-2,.,CSVVGGTLYTF,TGCAGCGTTGTAGGGGGAACCCTCTACACCTTC
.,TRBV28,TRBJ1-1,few,CASKGNTEAFF,TGTGCCAGCAAGGGGAACACTGAAGCTTTCTTT
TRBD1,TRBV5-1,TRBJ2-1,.,CASSRNPGQGINNEQFF,TGCGCCAGCAGCCGAAACCCAGGACAGGGAATTAACAATGAGCAGTTCTTC
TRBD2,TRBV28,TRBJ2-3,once,CASSSRLAGGGTDTQYF,TGTGCCAGCAGTTCCCGACTAGCGGGGGGCGGCACAGATACGCAGTATTTT
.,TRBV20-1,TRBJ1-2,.,CSARAGGYGYTF,TGCAGTGCTAGAGCTGGGGGGTATGGCTACACCTTC
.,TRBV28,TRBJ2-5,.,CASSLRVTVQETQYF,TGTGCCAGCAGTTTAAGGGTCACTGTCCAAGAGACCCAGTACTTC
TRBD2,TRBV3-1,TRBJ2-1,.,CASSQDRLAGFLNNEQFF,TGTGCCAGCAGCCAAGATCGACTAGCGGGGTTCCTAAACAATGAGCAGTTCTTC
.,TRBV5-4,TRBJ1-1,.,CASSADRPEAFF,TGTGCCAGCAGCGCCGACAGGCCTGAAGCTTTCTTT
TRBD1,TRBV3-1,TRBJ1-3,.,CASSQYDRDPGNTIYF,TGTGCCAGCAGCCAGTACGACAGGGACCCTGGAAACACCATATATTTT
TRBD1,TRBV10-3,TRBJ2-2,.,CAIGTGATGELFF,TGTGCCATCGGGACAGGGGCCACCGGGGAGCTGTTTTTT
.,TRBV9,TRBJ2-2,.,CASSVKARGAGELFF,TGTGCCAGCAGCGTAAAGGCTAGAGGAGCCGGGGAGCTGTTTTTT
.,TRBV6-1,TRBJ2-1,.,CASGPGQGWGEQFF,TGTGCCAGCGGCCCGGGACAAGGGTGGGGCGAGCAGTTCTTC
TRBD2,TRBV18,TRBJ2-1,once,CASSPGGDEQFF,TGTGCCAGCTCACCGGGGGGGGATGAGCAGTTCTTC
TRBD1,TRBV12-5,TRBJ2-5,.,CASGPGTGRPQETQYF,TGTGCTAGTGGTCCTGGGACAGGGAGACCCCAAGAGACCCAGTACTTC
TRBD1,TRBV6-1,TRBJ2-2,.,CASSLGPGGVTGELFF,TGTGCCAGCAGTCTCGGCCCAGGGGGAGTAACCGGGGAGCTGTTTTTT
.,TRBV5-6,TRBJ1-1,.,CASSYDTEAFF,TGTGCCAGCAGTTACGACACTGAAGCTTTCTTT
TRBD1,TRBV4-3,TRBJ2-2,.,CASSQETTGITGELFF,TGCGCCAGCAGCCAAGAAACGACAGGGATAACCGGGGAGCTGTTTTTT
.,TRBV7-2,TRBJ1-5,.,CASSSLGQLSNQPQHF,TGTGCCAGCAGCTCACTCGGACAGCTTAGCAATCAGCCCCAGCATTTT
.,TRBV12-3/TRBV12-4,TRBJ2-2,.,CASSFRANTGELFF,TGTGCCAGCAGTTTCCGGGCGAACACCGGGGAGCTGTTTTTT
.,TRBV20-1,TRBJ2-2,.,CSAPGMTGELFF,TGCAGTGCTCCCGGAATGACCGGGGAGCTGTTTTTT
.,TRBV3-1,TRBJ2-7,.,CASSQDRGRTYEQYF,TGTGCCAGCAGCCAAGATAGAGGCAGAACCTACGAGCAGTACTTC
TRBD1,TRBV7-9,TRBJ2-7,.,CASSGGQGNSYEQYF,TGTGCCAGCAGCGGGGGACAGGGAAACTCCTACGAGCAGTACTTC
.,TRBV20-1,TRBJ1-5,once,CSATKDGAGNQPQHF,TGCAGTGCTACCAAAGACGGTGCGGGCAATCAGCCCCAGCATTTT
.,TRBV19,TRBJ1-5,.,CASSRREEAQPQHF,TGTGCCAGTAGTCGACGTGAGGAGGCTCAGCCCCAGCATTTT
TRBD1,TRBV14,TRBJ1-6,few,CASSQDWTGSAPLHF,TGTGCCAGCAGCCAAGACTGGACAGGTTCCGCACCCCTCCACTTT
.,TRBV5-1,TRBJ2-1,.,CASSLHSRPDEQFF,TGCGCCAGCAGCTTGCACTCCCGCCCTGATGAGCAGTTCTTC
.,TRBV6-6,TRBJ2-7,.,CASSYSTSSYEQYF,TGTGCCAGCAGTTACTCTACCAGCTCCTACGAGCAGTACTTC
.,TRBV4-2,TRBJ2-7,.,CASSQDNGAGADEQYF,TGTGCCAGCAGCCAAGATAATGGGGCAGGGGCGGACGAGCAGTACTTC
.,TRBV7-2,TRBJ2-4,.,CASSLGGPQYF,TGTGCCAGCAGCTTAGGCGGCCCCCAGTACTTC
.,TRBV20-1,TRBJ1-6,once,CSALQQATYNSPLHF,TGCAGTGCTCTTCAGCAGGCGACCTATAATTCACCCCTCCACTTT
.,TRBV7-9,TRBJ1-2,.,CASSPRNPQSYGYTF,TGTGCCAGCAGCCCCCGCAACCCTCAGAGCTATGGCTACACCTTC
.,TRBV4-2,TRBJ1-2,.,CASSQAGRYGYTF,TGTGCCAGCAGCCAAGCGGGTCGCTATGGCTACACCTTC
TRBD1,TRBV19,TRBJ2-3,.,CASSIQGSLAGGTQYF,TGTGCCAGTAGTATTCAGGGCTCCCTAGCAGGGGGTACGCAGTATTTT
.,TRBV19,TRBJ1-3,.,CASSSVPGNTIYF,TGTGCCAGTAGTTCGGTTCCTGGAAACACCATATATTTT
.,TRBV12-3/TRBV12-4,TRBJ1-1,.,CASSLARSTEAFF,TGTGCCAGCAGTTTGGCCAGAAGCACTGAAGCTTTCTTT
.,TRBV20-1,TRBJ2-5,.,CSATPNQETQYF,TGCAGTGCTACCCCGAACCAAGAGACCCAGTACTTC
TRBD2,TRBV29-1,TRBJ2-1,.,CTVEVASGGYEQFF,TGCACCGTTGAAGTGGCTAGCGGGGGCTATGAGCAGTTCTTC
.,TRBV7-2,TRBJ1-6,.,CASSLAYTDSPLHF,TGTGCCAGCAGCTTAGCTTACACAGATTCACCCCTCCACTTT
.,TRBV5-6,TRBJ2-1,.,CASSLAPNEQFF,TGTGCCAGCAGCTTGGCCCCTAATGAGCAGTTCTTC
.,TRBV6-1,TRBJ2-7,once,CASSQRLFGAGRDEQYF,TGTGCCAGCAGTCAGAGGTTGTTCGGCGCAGGTCGCGACGAGCAGTACTTC
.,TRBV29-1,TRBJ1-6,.,CSIRDGDSPLHF,TGCAGCATCCGGGACGGAGATTCACCCCTCCACTTT
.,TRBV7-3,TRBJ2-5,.,CASSLSGWETQYF,TGTGCCAGCAGCTTGTCTGGGTGGGAGACCCAGTACTTC
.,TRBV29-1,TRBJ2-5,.,CSVPRWGAQETQYF,TGCAGCGTCCCGAGGTGGGGGGCACAAGAGACCCAGTACTTC
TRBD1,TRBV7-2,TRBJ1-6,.,CASSRGQGSSPLHF,TGTGCCAGCAGCCGCGGACAGGGGAGTTCACCCCTCCACTTT
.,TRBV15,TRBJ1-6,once,CATSRVGVESPLHF,TGTGCCACCAGCAGAGTTGGAGTGGAATCACCCCTCCACTTT
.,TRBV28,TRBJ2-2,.,CASIRHISTGELFF,TGTGCCAGCATCCGGCACATCAGCACCGGGGAGCTGTTTTTT
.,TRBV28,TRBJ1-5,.,CASSSRQTNQPQHF,TGTGCCAGCAGTTCCAGACAGACCAATCAGCCCCAGCATTTT
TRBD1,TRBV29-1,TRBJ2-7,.,CSVPGQGREQYF,TGCAGCGTGCCCGGACAGGGTCGCGAGCAGTACTTC